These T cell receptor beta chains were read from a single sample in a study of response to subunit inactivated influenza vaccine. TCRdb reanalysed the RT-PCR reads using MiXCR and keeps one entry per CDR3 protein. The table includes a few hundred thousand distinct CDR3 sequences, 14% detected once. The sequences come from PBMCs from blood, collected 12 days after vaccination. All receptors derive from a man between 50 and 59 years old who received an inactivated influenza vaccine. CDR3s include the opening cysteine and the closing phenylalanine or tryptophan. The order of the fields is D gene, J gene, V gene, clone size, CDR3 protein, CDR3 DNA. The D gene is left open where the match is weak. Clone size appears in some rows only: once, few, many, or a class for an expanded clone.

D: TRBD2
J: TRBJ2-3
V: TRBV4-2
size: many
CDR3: CASSQDLQTSGRDTQYF
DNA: TGTGCCAGCAGCCAAGATCTGCAGACTAGCGGGAGAGATACGCAGTATTTT

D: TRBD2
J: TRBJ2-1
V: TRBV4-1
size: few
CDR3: CASSQENPGLAGPSSYNEQFF
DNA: TGCGCCAGCAGCCAAGAAAATCCTGGGCTAGCGGGTCCGAGCTCCTACAATGAGCAGTTCTTC

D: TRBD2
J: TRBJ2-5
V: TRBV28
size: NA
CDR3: CASSTHRGTSGSTQETQYF
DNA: TGTGCCAGCAGTACCCACCGCGGGACTAGCGGGAGTACCCAAGAGACCCAGTACTTC

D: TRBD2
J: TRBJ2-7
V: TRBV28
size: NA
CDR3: CASSLLAGLVYEQYF
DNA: TGTGCCAGCAGTTTATTAGCGGGACTAGTCTACGAGCAGTACTTC

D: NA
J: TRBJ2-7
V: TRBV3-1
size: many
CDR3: CASSQVVGYEQYF
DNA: TGTGCCAGCAGCCAAGTGGTTGGGTACGAGCAGTACTTC

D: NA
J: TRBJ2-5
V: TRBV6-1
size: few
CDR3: CASSLTGSVPTQYF
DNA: TGTGCCAGCAGCCTCACCGGGAGTGTACCGACCCAGTACTTC

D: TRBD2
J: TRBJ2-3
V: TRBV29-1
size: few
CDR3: CSGVRIRGGDTQYF
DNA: TGCAGCGGTGTTCGGATTCGGGGGGGGGATACGCAGTATTTT

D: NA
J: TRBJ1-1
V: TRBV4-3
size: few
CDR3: CASSQVRGGTEAFF
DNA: TGCGCCAGCAGCCAAGTACGGGGAGGCACTGAAGCTTTCTTT

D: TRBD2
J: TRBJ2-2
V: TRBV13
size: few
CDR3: CASSLRLAGDLGTGELFF
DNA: TGTGCCAGCAGCTTAAGGCTAGCGGGAGACCTAGGCACCGGGGAGCTGTTTTTT

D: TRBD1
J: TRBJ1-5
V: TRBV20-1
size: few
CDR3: CSARDRASGQGAPGGPQHF
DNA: TGCAGTGCTAGAGATCGCGCGTCGGGACAGGGGGCGCCCGGGGGACCCCAGCATTTT